These T cell receptor beta chains were read from a single sample in a study of T cell repertoires in cytomegalovirus infection. TCRdb passed the reads through MiXCR, listing each CDR3 protein once. The sample contains hundreds of thousands of distinct CDR3 sequences, around 31% of which appear only once. These receptors lack a known antigen. This sample comprised cultured PBMCs, obtained from culture after CMV antigen stimulation. These receptors came from a human donor in good health (CMV status not recorded). Some clones in this sample may be carry-over from other donors' samples. Both conserved end residues are part of each CDR3. A D gene is named only where the DNA matches it firmly. A row's size may be missing; if present it is once, few, many or a size class.

NA	TRBV7-2	NA	TRBJ2-3	CASSLARSSDTQYF	TGTGCCAGCAGCTTAGCGCGTAGTTCAGATACGCAGTATTTT
NA	TRBV7-6	few	TRBJ1-5	CASTRNPGAEPQHF	TGTGCCAGCACCCGAAACCCGGGCGCAGAGCCCCAGCATTTT
NA	TRBV7-9	few	TRBJ2-7	CASSSEFYEQYF	TGTGCCAGCAGCTCCGAATTCTACGAGCAGTACTTC
TRBD1	TRBV6-6	few	TRBJ2-2	CASSYSGQGGTGELFF	TGTGCCAGCAGTTACTCCGGACAGGGGGGCACCGGGGAGCTGTTTTTT
NA	TRBV12-3/TRBV12-4	few	TRBJ2-7	CASSHPTGGGRREVAYEQYF	TGTGCCAGCAGCCATCCCACAGGGGGCGGTAGGCGGGAGGTAGCCTACGAGCAGTACTTC
NA	TRBV20-1	NA	TRBJ1-5	CSARGSYSNQPQHF	TGCAGTGCTAGAGGTTCCTATAGCAATCAGCCCCAGCATTTT
NA	TRBV7-2	many	TRBJ1-5	CASSAQQGGNQPQHF	TGTGCCAGCAGCGCGCAACAGGGAGGCAATCAGCCCCAGCATTTT
NA	TRBV6-1	few	TRBJ2-5	CASSDHRARETQYF	TGTGCCAGCAGTGATCACAGGGCAAGAGAGACCCAGTACTTC
NA	TRBV6-6	NA	TRBJ2-1	CASRGLSSYNEQFF	TGTGCCAGCAGGGGGCTTAGCTCCTACAATGAGCAGTTCTTC
TRBD1	TRBV2	NA	TRBJ1-5	CASRLGQGDQPQHF	TGTGCCAGCAGACTAGGACAGGGTGATCAGCCCCAGCATTTT
TRBD2	TRBV6-1	NA	TRBJ2-4	CASCGGRNIQYF	TGTGCCAGCTGCGGGGGGAGGAACATTCAGTACTTC
NA	TRBV6-5	few	TRBJ1-6	CASRTASSYNSPLHF	TGTGCCAGCAGGACAGCGAGCTCCTATAATTCACCCCTCCACTTT
NA	TRBV7-2	many	TRBJ1-1	CASTFVFGTEAFF	TGTGCCAGCACCTTCGTTTTTGGGACTGAAGCTTTCTTT
NA	TRBV7-2	few	TRBJ2-1	CASSLYGGHEQFF	TGTGCCAGCAGCTTATACGGGGGACACGAGCAGTTCTTC
NA	TRBV2	NA	TRBJ2-3	CASSRGVLTPDTQYF	TGTGCCAGCAGCCGAGGGGTACTAACCCCAGATACGCAGTATTTT
TRBD1	TRBV5-1	NA	TRBJ1-2	CASSSIGQGDGGYTF	TGCGCCAGCAGCTCGATCGGACAGGGGGATGGTGGCTACACCTTC
NA	TRBV7-4	NA	TRBJ2-1	CASSLVIAEYNEQFF	TGTGCCAGCAGCCTCGTAATAGCGGAGTACAATGAGCAGTTCTTC
TRBD2	TRBV7-2	many	TRBJ2-7	CASSRRTSEYEQYF	TGTGCCAGCAGCCGGCGGACTAGCGAGTACGAGCAGTACTTC
TRBD1	TRBV7-2	many	TRBJ1-3	CASSPGQDYTIYF	TGTGCCAGCAGCCCCGGACAGGATTACACCATATATTTT
NA	TRBV7-2	NA	TRBJ1-2	CASSLEPAHYGYTF	TGTGCCAGCAGCTTAGAGCCGGCACACTATGGCTACACCTTC
TRBD1	TRBV20-1	NA	TRBJ1-5	CSATRQGSRTNQPQHF	TGCAGTGCTACACGACAGGGCTCAAGGACCAATCAGCCCCAGCATTTT
NA	TRBV14	few	TRBJ1-1	CASSSIQGTTEAFF	TGTGCCAGCAGCTCCATTCAGGGGACAACTGAAGCTTTCTTT
NA	TRBV6-2/TRBV6-3	few	TRBJ2-3	CASTPVSTDTQYF	TGTGCCAGCACCCCAGTGAGCACAGATACGCAGTATTTT
TRBD2	TRBV4-1	NA	TRBJ2-3	CASSQSRSGGEIGDTQYF	TGCGCCAGCAGCCAATCCAGGTCGGGAGGGGAAATTGGAGATACGCAGTATTTT
NA	TRBV6-8	few	TRBJ1-2	CASSSGDLNYGYTF	TGTGCCAGCAGTTCTGGGGACCTTAACTATGGCTACACCTTC
NA	TRBV27	NA	TRBJ1-4	CASSWGKGEKLFF	TGTGCCAGCAGTTGGGGGAAGGGTGAAAAACTGTTTTTT
NA	TRBV7-9	many	TRBJ2-5	CASSLLQETQYF	TGTGCCAGCAGCCTCCTCCAAGAGACCCAGTACTTC
NA	TRBV6-1	NA	TRBJ2-7	CASRERDGVMQYF	TGTGCCAGCAGAGAACGGGACGGAGTAATGCAGTACTTC
NA	TRBV18	NA	TRBJ1-2	CASSPFSGPTTYGYTF	TGTGCCAGCTCACCATTTTCAGGGCCTACCACGTATGGCTACACCTTC
TRBD1	TRBV6-6	NA	TRBJ2-5	CASRPSGTGNQETQYF	TGTGCCAGCAGGCCCTCCGGGACAGGGAACCAAGAGACCCAGTACTTC
NA	TRBV12-3/TRBV12-4	NA	TRBJ1-3	CASSLLPDGNTIYF	TGTGCCAGCAGCCTCCTCCCGGACGGAAACACCATATATTTT
NA	TRBV11-1	few	TRBJ2-4	CASSPDPRADIQYF	TGTGCCAGCAGCCCGGACCCAAGAGCAGACATTCAGTACTTC
NA	TRBV20-1	NA	TRBJ2-7	CSADRDTAYEQYF	TGCAGTGCTGACCGGGACACGGCCTACGAGCAGTACTTC
NA	TRBV7-2	many	TRBJ1-6	CASSLAGGSPLHF	TGTGCCAGCAGCTTAGCGGGGGGATCACCCCTCCACTTT
NA	TRBV7-6	NA	TRBJ2-1	CASSLARSSPPGLNEQFF	TGTGCCAGCAGCTTAGCGCGATCAAGCCCCCCGGGGTTAAATGAGCAGTTCTTC
TRBD2	TRBV12-3/TRBV12-4	NA	TRBJ2-3	CASSYRGRAGDTQYF	TGTGCCAGCAGTTACCGCGGGAGGGCCGGAGATACGCAGTATTTT
NA	TRBV7-9	NA	TRBJ2-4	CASSFPGPRAKNIQYF	TGTGCCAGCAGCTTCCCGGGACCACGAGCCAAAAACATTCAGTACTTC
NA	TRBV6-1	few	TRBJ1-5	CASSEIDRIQPQHF	TGTGCCAGCAGTGAAATCGACAGGATTCAGCCCCAGCATTTT
NA	TRBV6-1	NA	TRBJ2-3	CASSDTWGDTQYF	TGTGCCAGCAGTGATACTTGGGGGGATACGCAGTATTTT
TRBD1	TRBV7-2	many	TRBJ1-5	CASSLGQLNQPQHF	TGTGCCAGCAGCCTGGGACAGCTTAATCAGCCCCAGCATTTT
TRBD1	TRBV20-1	NA	TRBJ1-4	CSAGRDRGHEKLFF	TGCAGTGCCGGAAGGGACAGGGGTCATGAAAAACTGTTTTTT
NA	TRBV6-1	NA	TRBJ1-1	CASTRQAETEAFF	TGTGCCAGCACAAGACAGGCGGAAACTGAAGCTTTCTTT
NA	TRBV5-1	NA	TRBJ2-1	CASQRVAEVNEQFF	TGCGCCAGCCAAAGGGTAGCGGAAGTAAATGAGCAGTTCTTC
NA	TRBV2	NA	TRBJ1-2	CASSEARGLLKTF	TGTGCCAGCAGTGAAGCGCGGGGCCTTTTGAAGACGTTC
NA	TRBV19	NA	TRBJ1-6	CASSPSRGRHSPLHF	TGTGCCAGTAGTCCTTCCCGTGGACGGCATTCACCCCTCCACTTT
TRBD1	TRBV12-3/TRBV12-4	few	TRBJ1-4	CASSTGGVIYEKLFF	TGTGCCAGCAGTACAGGGGGAGTAATCTACGAAAAACTGTTTTTT
TRBD2	TRBV12-3/TRBV12-4	few	TRBJ2-7	CASSLRREETYEQYF	TGTGCCAGCAGTTTGCGGCGGGAGGAAACCTACGAGCAGTACTTC
NA	TRBV7-2	few	TRBJ2-1	CASSLVDRYGQFF	TGTGCCAGCAGCTTAGTTGATCGATACGGGCAGTTCTTC
NA	TRBV6-5	few	TRBJ2-1	CASRTVGGSYNEQFF	TGTGCCAGCAGGACCGTCGGGGGATCCTACAATGAGCAGTTCTTC
TRBD1	TRBV5-4	NA	TRBJ1-2	CASSVGQTLYGYTF	TGTGCCAGCAGCGTGGGACAGACCCTCTATGGCTACACCTTC
TRBD1	TRBV20-1	NA	TRBJ2-3	CSAQDRWDTDTQYF	TGCAGTGCACAGGACAGGTGGGACACAGATACGCAGTATTTT
TRBD2	TRBV28	NA	TRBJ2-1	CASSPRLAAINPTYNEQFF	TGTGCCAGCAGTCCGCGACTAGCGGCGATAAACCCAACCTACAATGAGCAGTTCTTC